These T cell receptor beta chains were read from a single sample in a study of blood T cells in healthy people across ages. MiXCR, applied by TCRdb to the 5' RACE reads, yields one record per CDR3 protein. In the table there are 500,000 to 650,000 distinct CDR3 sequences, about a quarter of which are singletons. These same data were also listed under a study on T cells of mothers and their children.

Sequenced sample: blood. The receptors here all came from a boy between 2 and 15 years old in good health. Both conserved end residues are part of each CDR3. Each record gives: D gene, J gene, clone size, V gene, CDR3 DNA, CDR3 protein. D genes are given only for firm matches. Rows give clone size only sometimes, using once, few, many, or a class for an expanded clone.

>-|TRBJ2-1|-|TRBV11-2
TGTGCCAGCAGCTTAGCACGGGCTCGTAATGAGCAGTTCTTC
CASSLARARNEQFF
>-|TRBJ1-2|-|TRBV5-5
TGTGCCAGCAGCTTGTCCCCGACAGCCACTAACTATGGCTACACCTTC
CASSLSPTATNYGYTF
>-|TRBJ2-2|few|TRBV29-1
TGCAGCGCCAAACAGGGGGGGGTAGACACCGGGGAGCTGTTTTTT
CSAKQGGVDTGELFF
>-|TRBJ2-2|few|TRBV13
TGTGCCAGCAGCTCGGAAGGGTGGGACACCGGGGAGCTGTTTTTT
CASSSEGWDTGELFF
>-|TRBJ2-7|-|TRBV3-1
TGTGCCAGCAGCCAAACCGCTAGCCCCGAGCAGTACTTC
CASSQTASPEQYF
>TRBD1|TRBJ1-2|-|TRBV5-1
TGCGCCAGCAGCGACAGGGGGCTACGGCGATATGGCTACACCTTC
CASSDRGLRRYGYTF
>-|TRBJ2-3|few|TRBV6-6
TGTGCCAGCAGCGGACAAGACACAGATACGCAGTATTTT
CASSGQDTDTQYF
>-|TRBJ1-6|-|TRBV7-9
TGTGCCAGCAGCATCGGTAATTCACCCCTCCACTTT
CASSIGNSPLHF
>TRBD2|TRBJ2-4|-|TRBV15
TGTGCCACCAGTCCGGGGGGGACTAGCGGGGGGATAGCCAAAAACATTCAGTACTTC
CATSPGGTSGGIAKNIQYF
>-|TRBJ2-6|-|TRBV20-1
TGCAGTGCTCGCACGGTAGAGATTTCTGGGGCCAACGTCCTGACTTTC
CSARTVEISGANVLTF
>-|TRBJ2-2|-|TRBV24-1
TGTGCCACCAGTGATACCTCGGACATTATGGGGGAGCTGTTTTTT
CATSDTSDIMGELFF
>TRBD1|TRBJ1-4|once|TRBV12-5
TGTGCTGGTGGTTCACAACAGGGGACAGGGAAGGGGGTAAATGAAAAACTGTTTTTT
CAGGSQQGTGKGVNEKLFF
>-|TRBJ1-1|few|TRBV13
TGTGCCAGCAGCTTACCCAGGGGTACTGAAGCTTTCTTT
CASSLPRGTEAFF
>TRBD1|TRBJ1-2|few|TRBV4-2
TGTGCCAGCAGCCAAGAAGTTGACAGGGGGCTCAACTATGGCTACACCTTC
CASSQEVDRGLNYGYTF
>-|TRBJ2-5|few|TRBV5-1
TGCGCCAGCAGGGATCTAGGAAGGGCTCAAGAGACCCAGTACTTC
CASRDLGRAQETQYF
>TRBD1|TRBJ2-1|few|TRBV6-2/TRBV6-3
TGTGCCAGCAGCGGCGGACAGGGGGGCTACAATGAGCAGTTCTTC
CASSGGQGGYNEQFF
>-|TRBJ2-7|few|TRBV15
TGTGCCACCAGCAGAGATCTATATTGGGCATCTAGAGCGGATACCTACGAGCAGTACTTC
CATSRDLYWASRADTYEQYF
>-|TRBJ2-3|-|TRBV9
TGTGCCAGCAGCGCTCGCACGGGCCTCACAGATACGCAGTATTTT
CASSARTGLTDTQYF
>TRBD2|TRBJ2-1|few|TRBV7-8
TGTGCCAGCAGCCCCGGGACTAGCGGGAGTCGGCGCAATGAGCAGTTCTTC
CASSPGTSGSRRNEQFF
>TRBD1|TRBJ1-4|-|TRBV30
TGTGCCTGCCCCGGGACAGGGGATCCACGACGTGAAAAACTGTTTTTT
CACPGTGDPRREKLFF
>-|TRBJ2-7|-|TRBV13
TGTGCCAGCAGCTTTGGGGGCGCAGGCCAAACCTACGAGCAGTACTTC
CASSFGGAGQTYEQYF
>-|TRBJ2-1|few|TRBV7-9
TGTGCCAGCAGCTTAGGCCCGACTGGTGAGCAGTTCTTC
CASSLGPTGEQFF
>TRBD1|TRBJ2-7|few|TRBV10-3
TGTGCCATCAAGGGCCCAGACAGGGCCAGCGAGCAGTACTTC
CAIKGPDRASEQYF
>-|TRBJ2-7|-|TRBV12-3/TRBV12-4
TGTGCCAGCAGCCCCCTACAGGGAGACTCGTACGAGCAGTACTTC
CASSPLQGDSYEQYF
>TRBD1|TRBJ2-3|few|TRBV7-8
TGTGCCAGCAGCCCGAGGGACAGGGCCTCTAGCACAGATACGCAGTATTTT
CASSPRDRASSTDTQYF
>TRBD2|TRBJ2-5|few|TRBV2
TGTGCCAGCAGTGCGGCGGGGGATCAAGAGACCCAGTACTTC
CASSAAGDQETQYF
>-|TRBJ1-2|-|TRBV4-3
TGCGCCAGCAGCCAAGATACCCGGGGCGCGGGCTATGGCTACACCTTC
CASSQDTRGAGYGYTF
>-|TRBJ1-1|-|TRBV6-1
TGTGCCAGCAGTGCCTACAGGGCCCCTGAAGCTTTCTTT
CASSAYRAPEAFF
>-|TRBJ2-5|-|TRBV3-1
TGTGCCAGCCTGACGGCGGGGGAGACCCAGTACTTC
CASLTAGETQYF
>TRBD1|TRBJ2-4|few|TRBV6-5
TGTGCCAGCAGTGACAGGGGGTTCTCCAAAAACATTCAGTACTTC
CASSDRGFSKNIQYF
>TRBD1|TRBJ1-2|-|TRBV27
TGTGCCAGCAGTTTGACAGGGGGTCTGATTTCTGGCGGCTACACCTTC
CASSLTGGLISGGYTF
>TRBD1|TRBJ2-7|many|TRBV29-1
TGCAGCGGGATAGGACAGGGGAGCTCCTACGAGCAGTACTTC
CSGIGQGSSYEQYF
>-|TRBJ2-1|once|TRBV20-1
TGCAGTGCTAGACCGGGGAGCCAGAACAATGAGCAGTTCTTC
CSARPGSQNNEQFF
>-|TRBJ2-5|few|TRBV20-1
TGCAGTGCTTTTTCCAGGGGGGAGATCCAGTACTTC
CSAFSRGEIQYF
>TRBD1|TRBJ2-7|-|TRBV7-9
TGTGCCAGCAGCTTAGATCGCCCCGGGACAGGGTTCGACGAGCAGTACTTC
CASSLDRPGTGFDEQYF
>-|TRBJ1-4|few|TRBV3-1
TGTGCCAGCAGCCAACGCACATATAATGAAAAACTGTTTTTT
CASSQRTYNEKLFF
>-|TRBJ2-3|few|TRBV28
TGTGCCAGCAGTTTATGGCCGACACGACAGCGGTACTCGGATACGCAGTATTTT
CASSLWPTRQRYSDTQYF
>-|TRBJ2-2|few|TRBV6-5
TGTGCCAGCAGTTACTCGATGCGCGGGAACACCGGGGAGCTGTTTTTT
CASSYSMRGNTGELFF
>-|TRBJ2-5|-|TRBV29-1
TGCAGCGTTGAAGATTGGGAGACCCAGTACTTC
CSVEDWETQYF
>-|TRBJ1-3|-|TRBV7-9
TGTGCCAGCAGCCCCAGGATTGCCAACGTGGACCACACCATATATTTT
CASSPRIANVDHTIYF
>-|TRBJ2-3|-|TRBV12-3/TRBV12-4
TGTGCCAGCAGTATCGAACAGGATACGCAGTATTTT
CASSIEQDTQYF
>TRBD1|TRBJ1-6|few|TRBV6-1
TGTGCCAGCAGTGTCGGGACAGGGGGCTATAATTCACCCCTCCACTTT
CASSVGTGGYNSPLHF
>-|TRBJ1-6|few|TRBV6-5
TGTGCCAGCAGTTTTAATAGAGTTTCTCGGTTCCTTAATTCACCCCTCCACTTT
CASSFNRVSRFLNSPLHF
>-|TRBJ2-3|-|TRBV7-9
TGTGCCAGCAGCTTGTCGACCGCTCCTAGCACAGATACGCAGTATTTT
CASSLSTAPSTDTQYF
>-|TRBJ1-5|few|TRBV6-5
TGTGCCAGCAGTTACTCGAAGGGAGGCTATAGCAATCAGCCCCAGCATTTT
CASSYSKGGYSNQPQHF
>-|TRBJ2-5|-|TRBV2
TGTGCCAGCAGTGAAAGCAGGACCGCAATCCCGACCCAGTACTTC
CASSESRTAIPTQYF
>TRBD2|TRBJ2-7|-|TRBV11-2
TGTGCCAGCAGGTCTAGCGGATACTACGAGCAGTACTTC
CASRSSGYYEQYF
>-|TRBJ1-1|few|TRBV21-1
TGTGCCAGCAGCAGAAGTAGTACTGGGGACACTGAAGCTTTCTTT
CASSRSSTGDTEAFF